This T cell receptor (beta chain) was captured by sequencing in a study of blood T cells in healthy people across ages. A second PCR, run for 7 to 11 cycles, used a sample-barcoded 5' primer plus a J-beta primer mix. One entry per CDR3 protein, called by TCRdb with MiXCR from the 5' RACE reads. Of around 1,800,000 distinct CDR3 sequences in the sample, around 40% were seen once. Study observations and caveats: Investigators treated diversity estimates from one million T cells as underestimates. Long-lived and aged donors differed, with more naive CD4+ cells and higher diversity in the long-lived.

The germline V gene has CDR1 SQVTM and CDR2 ANQGSEA. V dropped 5 bases and J dropped 2 bases, with 10 bases sitting between them. The CDR3 runs 13 residues. The donors, all healthy, were Caucasians living in Russia, aged 6 to 90. Concerning this clonotype itself: The antigen is undetermined.

The chain combines TRBV29-1 with TRBJ2-1, with D possibly called TRBD1 or TRBD2 (6 bases each). Sequenced: blood. The clonotype comes from a human donor in good health. In DNA, the CDR3 is TGCAGCGTTCGGGGGCGGGCCTACAATGAGCAGTTCTTC. Translation: CSVRGRAYNEQFF.